The 17 T cell receptor beta chains below all came from one sample that was sequenced in a study of brain T cells in children with intractable seizures. TCRdb's table, derived via immunoSEQ multiplex PCR, lists solely in-frame clones and lacks some. The sample has fewer than 150,000 clones; 90% to 95% are singletons. The sequencing used peripheral blood, collected at surgery. Every receptor here comes from a boy under two years old with hemimegalencephaly and intractable seizures.

In this sample, this clone turned up once. The CDR3 reads CASTPSGVGQPQHF. CDR3 sequence (DNA): TGTGCCAGCACCCCGTCGGGGGTAGGTCAGCCCCAGCATTTT. The chain recombines TRBV6-5 with TRBJ1-5; D perhaps matches TRBD1 (5 bases). Germline CDR1 reads MNHEY; CDR2 reads SVGAGI. V was pared by 7 bases and J by 6 bases, with 16 bases between. CDR3 length equals 14 residues.

The V call is TRBV21-1, the J call TRBJ2-5; the table assigns TRBD2, which was not confirmed against the DNA. TRBV21-1 is a pseudogene. CDR3 length: 16 amino acids. As DNA, the CDR3 is TGTGCCAGCAGCAAAGACTGGCGGGAGGACCAAGAGACCCAGTACTTC. It is translated as CASSKDWREDQETQYF.

The V call is TRBV12-3 or TRBV12-4, the J call TRBJ2-7, with a weak D call TRBD1 (5 bases). This CDR3 region has 13 residues. The V end lost 6 bases, the J end lost 2 bases, and 11 bases lay between the germline ends. The CDR3 loop reads CASRPDSAYEQYF. The CDR3 bases are TGTGCCAGCAGGCCCGACAGTGCCTACGAGCAGTACTTC.

The chain is built from TRBV3-1 (or the pseudogene TRBV3-2) and TRBJ1-2; TRBD1 is a possible D gene (5 bases). The V and J ends lost 4 bases and 2 bases respectively, with 8 bases between them. CDR3 size: 13 residues. Germline loops: CDR1 LGHDT, CDR2 YNNKEL (reference sequence). The CDR3: CASSRDPNYGYTF. The DNA of the CDR3 is TGTGCCAGCAGCCGGGACCCAAACTATGGCTACACCTTC.

The chain carries TRBV28 and TRBJ2-3; a weak D match, TRBD1 (6 bases). The V end was cut by 3 bases, the J end by 6 bases, with 13 bases between. The CDR3 runs 14 residues. Germline V gives CDR1 MDHEN, CDR2 SYDVKM. The CDR3 sequence is CASSLGVRGDTQYF. The CDR3 bases are TGTGCCAGCAGTTTGGGGGTTAGGGGGGATACGCAGTATTTT. Based on the CDR3 plus reference TRBV28 and TRBJ2-3, the full variable domain is DVKVTQSSRYLVKRTGEKVFLECVQDMDHENMFWYRQDPGLGLRLIYFSYDVKMKEKGDIPEGYSVSREKKERFSLILESASTNQTSMYLCASSLGVRGDTQYFGPGTRLTVL.

The CDR3 loop reads CASSYSLGLAEETQYF. The CDR3 coding sequence is TGTGCCAGCAGTTACTCCTTGGGACTAGCGGAAGAGACCCAGTACTTC. The V gene is TRBV6-5, the J gene TRBJ2-5; 11 positions match TRBD2. The length of the CDR3 is 16 residues. Germline CDR1 is MNHEY and CDR2 is SVGAGI. Unmatched junction bases numbered 3, after V lost 0 bases and J lost 3 bases.

This rearrangement joins TRBV27 to TRBJ1-4; possible D gene TRBD1, 5 bases. Germline CDR1 is MNHEY and CDR2 is SMNVEV (reference sequence). V lost 2 bases and J 5 bases, leaving 9 bases between the germline ends. The CDR3 sequence is 14 residues long. DNA for the CDR3: TGTGCCAGCAGTTTACGGGGGACCAATGAAAAACTGTTTTTT. This codes for CASSLRGTNEKLFF. The whole variable domain, remainder taken from reference TRBV27 and TRBJ1-4, is EAQVTQNPRYLITVTGKKLTVTCSQNMNHEYMSWYRQDPGLGLRQIYYSMNVEVTDKGDVPEGYKVSRKEKRNFPLILESPSPNQTSLYFCASSLRGTNEKLFFGSGTQLSVL.

This clone was observed a handful of times. The rearrangement joins TRBV10-2 to TRBJ2-7; TRBD1 is a possible D gene (6 bases). The CDR3 length is 13 residues. CDR1 and CDR2 from the germline V gene are WSHSY and SAAADI. Trimming took off 7 bases at V and 2 bases at J, with 12 bases between the two ends. The CDR3 DNA reads TGCGCCAGCACCGAAGGGGGAACCTACGAGCAGTACTTC. Protein: CASTEGGTYEQYF.

This chain uses TRBV25-1 with TRBJ1-1, with TRBD1 matching 8 bases. Trimming at V came to 0 bases and at J to 5 bases, leaving 2 bases not matched to a gene. Germline V gene data show CDR1 as MGHDK and CDR2 as SYGVNS. CDR3 length equals 14 residues. The CDR3 bases are TGTGCCAGCAGTGAATACAGGGGGCGGACTGAAGCTTTCTTT. This codes for CASSEYRGRTEAFF.

This clone is a singleton in its sample. The V gene is TRBV11-2, the J gene TRBJ1-4, with D possibly being TRBD1 (6 bases). The CDR3 is 15 residues long. The V end was cut by 5 bases, the J end by 8 bases, with 18 bases between. Germline V CDR1 and CDR2: SGHAT, FQNNGV. CDR3 sequence: CASSQTGANGEKLFF. In DNA form, the CDR3 reads TGTGCCAGCAGCCAAACGGGGGCGAATGGAGAAAAACTGTTTTTT. Using reference TRBV11-2 and TRBJ1-4 for the parts outside the CDR3, the full variable domain is EAGVAQSPRYKIIEKRQSVAFWCNPISGHATLYWYQQILGQGPKLLIQFQNNGVVDDSQLPKDRFSAERLKGVDSTLKIQPAKLEDSAVYLCASSQTGANGEKLFFGSGTQLSVL.

This chain connects TRBV5-1 to TRBJ2-5; D tentatively fits TRBD1 or TRBD2 (6 bases each). Trimming cost V 3 bases and J 5 bases, with 17 bases left between them. Germline loops: CDR1 SGHRS, CDR2 YFSETQ. CDR3 length equals 15 residues. CDR3 residues: CASSYLPGARETQYF. The CDR3 region has the DNA TGCGCCAGCAGCTATCTTCCGGGGGCCCGGGAGACCCAGTACTTC.

The V call is TRBV12-3 or TRBV12-4, the J call TRBJ2-7, with D possibly matching TRBD1 (6 bases). The CDR3 runs 12 residues. Trimming shortened V by 6 bases and J by 7 bases, and 13 bases separated the two germline ends. The DNA for the CDR3 is TGTGCCAGCAGCCGAGGTACAGGGGAGCAGTACTTC. Amino acids: CASSRGTGEQYF.

This clone was counted once. The rearrangement joins TRBV6-5 to TRBJ2-7; the D gene is possibly TRBD2 (6 bases). V gave up 0 bases and J gave up 1 base, with 13 bases separating them. Germline V lookup: CDR1 MNHEY, CDR2 SVGAGI. The CDR3 runs 16 residues. CDR3 sequence reads: CASSYSGRTVSYEQYF. The CDR3 DNA sequence: TGTGCCAGCAGTTACTCTGGGAGGACGGTGTCCTACGAGCAGTACTTC.

The rearrangement uses TRBV4-1 and TRBJ2-7, with D possibly TRBD2 on 5 matching bases. Germline lookup yields CDR1 MGHRA and CDR2 YSYEKL. V shed 2 bases and J shed 3 bases, with 11 bases lying between them. The CDR3 contains 14 residues. The CDR3 spells CASSQKDGVYEQYF. CDR3 coding DNA: TGCGCCAGCAGCCAAAAAGACGGGGTCTACGAGCAGTACTTC.

The chain couples TRBV18 to TRBJ1-3; the D is unclear. The CDR3 extends over 13 amino acids. V lost 3 bases and J 1 base, leaving 4 bases between the germline ends. Germline V CDR1 and CDR2: KGHSH, LQKENI. This CDR3 is CASSPLSGNTIYF. Written as DNA, the CDR3 is TGTGCCAGCTCACCGCTGTCTGGAAACACCATATATTTT. The entire variable domain, with the rest obtained from reference TRBV18 and TRBJ1-3, is as follows: NAGVMQNPRHLVRRRGQEARLRCSPMKGHSHVYWYRQLPEEGLKFMVYLQKENIIDESGMPKERFSAEFPKEGPSILRIQQVVRGDSAAYFCASSPLSGNTIYFGEGSWLTVV.

The chain joins TRBV5-6 to TRBJ1-2, with unresolved D. The CDR3 spans 12 residues. Germline V gives CDR1 SGHDT, CDR2 YYEEEE. The ends were cut back, 1 base at V and 6 bases at J, with 7 bases in the middle. As DNA, the CDR3 is TGTGCCAGCAGCTTGTCATGGAATGGCTACACCTTC. It specifies CASSLSWNGYTF.

This clone showed up just once. The chain recombines TRBV7-8 with TRBJ1-2; a possible D gene is TRBD1 (6 bases). This CDR3 is built from 15 residues. V lost 2 bases to trimming and J lost 2 bases, with 12 bases between them. The V gene's germline CDR1 is SGHVS and CDR2 FQNEAQ. The CDR3 here is CASSLTWGQNYGYTF. CDR3 DNA sequence: TGTGCCAGCAGCTTAACTTGGGGGCAGAACTATGGCTACACCTTC.